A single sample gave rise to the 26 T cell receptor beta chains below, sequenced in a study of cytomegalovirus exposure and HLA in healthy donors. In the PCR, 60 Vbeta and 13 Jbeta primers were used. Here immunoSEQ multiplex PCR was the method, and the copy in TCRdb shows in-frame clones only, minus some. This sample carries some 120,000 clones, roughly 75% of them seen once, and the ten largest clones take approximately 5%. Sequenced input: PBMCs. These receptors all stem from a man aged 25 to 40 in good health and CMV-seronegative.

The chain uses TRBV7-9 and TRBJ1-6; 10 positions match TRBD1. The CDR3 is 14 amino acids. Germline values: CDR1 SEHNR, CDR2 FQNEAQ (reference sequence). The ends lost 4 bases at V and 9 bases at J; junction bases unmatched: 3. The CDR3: CASSSGQGVSPLHF. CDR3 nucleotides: TGTGCCAGCAGCTCCGGACAGGGGGTTTCACCCCTCCACTTT.

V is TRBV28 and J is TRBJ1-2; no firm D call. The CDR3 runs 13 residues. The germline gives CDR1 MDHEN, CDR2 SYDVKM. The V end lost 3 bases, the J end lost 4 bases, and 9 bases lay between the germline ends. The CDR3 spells CASSFGEAYGYTF. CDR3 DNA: TGTGCCAGCAGTTTCGGGGAAGCCTATGGCTACACCTTC.

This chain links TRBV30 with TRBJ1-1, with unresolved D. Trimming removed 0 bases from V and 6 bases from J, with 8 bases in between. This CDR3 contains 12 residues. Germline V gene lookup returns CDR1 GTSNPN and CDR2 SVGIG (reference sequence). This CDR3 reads CAWSVMSSEAFF. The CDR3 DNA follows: TGTGCCTGGAGTGTAATGAGTTCTGAAGCTTTCTTT.

The CDR3 region is CASSDVGQGFTNEKLFF. CDR3 in DNA: TGTGCCAGCAGCGATGTGGGACAGGGGTTCACTAATGAAAAACTGTTTTTT. J is TRBJ1-4 and V is TRBV28, with 10 bases lining up with TRBD1. With V trimmed by 6 bases and J by 2 bases, 9 bases remained unmatched. The CDR3 runs 17 residues. Germline V lookup: CDR1 MDHEN, CDR2 SYDVKM.

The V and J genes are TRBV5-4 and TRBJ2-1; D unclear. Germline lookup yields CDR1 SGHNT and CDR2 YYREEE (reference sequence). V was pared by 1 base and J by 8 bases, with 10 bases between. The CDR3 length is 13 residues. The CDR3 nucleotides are TGTGCCAGCAGCTTGTATGGCGGCTATGAGCAGTTCTTC. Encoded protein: CASSLYGGYEQFF.

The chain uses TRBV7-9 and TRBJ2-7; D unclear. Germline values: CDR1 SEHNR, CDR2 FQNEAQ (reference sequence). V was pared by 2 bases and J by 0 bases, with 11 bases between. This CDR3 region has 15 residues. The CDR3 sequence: CASSLHPGFSYEQYF. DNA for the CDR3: TGTGCCAGCAGCTTACATCCCGGGTTCTCCTACGAGCAGTACTTC.

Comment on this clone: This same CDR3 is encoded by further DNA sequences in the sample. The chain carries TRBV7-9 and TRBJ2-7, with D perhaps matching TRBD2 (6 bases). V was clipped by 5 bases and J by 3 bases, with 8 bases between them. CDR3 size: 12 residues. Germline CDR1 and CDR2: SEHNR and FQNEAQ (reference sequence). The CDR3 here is CASSRGVYEQYF. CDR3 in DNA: TGTGCCAGCAGCCGCGGGGTCTACGAGCAGTACTTC.

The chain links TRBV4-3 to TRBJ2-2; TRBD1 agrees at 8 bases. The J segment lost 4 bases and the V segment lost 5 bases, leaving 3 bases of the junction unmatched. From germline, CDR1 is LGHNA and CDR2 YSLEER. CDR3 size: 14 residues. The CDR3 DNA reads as TGCGCCAGCAGCGCGGGACAGGCCACCGGGGAGCTGTTTTTT. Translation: CASSAGQATGELFF.

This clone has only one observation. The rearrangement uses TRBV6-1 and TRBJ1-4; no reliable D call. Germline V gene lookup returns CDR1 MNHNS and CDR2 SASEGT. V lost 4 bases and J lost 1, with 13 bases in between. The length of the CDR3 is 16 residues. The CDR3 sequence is CASSGGYGVTNEKLFF. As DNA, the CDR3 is TGTGCCAGCAGTGGTGGGTACGGGGTAACTAATGAAAAACTGTTTTTT.

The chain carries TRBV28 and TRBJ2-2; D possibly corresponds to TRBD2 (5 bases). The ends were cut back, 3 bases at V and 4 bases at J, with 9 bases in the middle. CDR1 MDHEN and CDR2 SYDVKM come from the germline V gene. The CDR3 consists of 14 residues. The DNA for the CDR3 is TGTGCCAGCAGTTTGCAGAGCGGCACCGGGGAGCTGTTTTTT. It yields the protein CASSLQSGTGELFF.

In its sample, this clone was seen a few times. The CDR3 nucleotides read TGTGCCAGCAGCCAAGTGGGGGGGGGAAGCTCCTACGAGCAGTACTTC. Protein: CASSQVGGGSSYEQYF. J is TRBJ2-7 and V is TRBV4-2; 7 nucleotides line up with TRBD2. CDR3 size: 16 residues. From germline, CDR1 is LGHNA and CDR2 YNFKEQ. J was trimmed by 0 bases and V by 1 base; bases with no gene match: 6.

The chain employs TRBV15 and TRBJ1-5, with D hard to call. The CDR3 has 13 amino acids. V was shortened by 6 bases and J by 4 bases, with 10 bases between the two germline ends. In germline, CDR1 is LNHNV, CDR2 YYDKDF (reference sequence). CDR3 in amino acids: CATSPGGNQPQHF. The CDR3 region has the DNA TGTGCCACCAGTCCCGGCGGGAATCAGCCCCAGCATTTT.

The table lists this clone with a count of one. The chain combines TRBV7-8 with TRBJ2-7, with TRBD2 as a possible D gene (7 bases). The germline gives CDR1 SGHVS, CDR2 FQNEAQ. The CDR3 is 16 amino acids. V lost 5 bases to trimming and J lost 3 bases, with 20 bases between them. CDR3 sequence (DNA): TGTGCCAGCAGCCCCCGGGGGGCGGTCTTGGGCTACGAGCAGTACTTC. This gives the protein CASSPRGAVLGYEQYF.

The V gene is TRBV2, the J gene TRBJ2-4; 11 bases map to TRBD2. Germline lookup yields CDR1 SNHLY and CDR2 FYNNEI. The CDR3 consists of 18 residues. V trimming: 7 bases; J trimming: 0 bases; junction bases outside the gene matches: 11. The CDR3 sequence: CASTGLVLAGGAKNIQYF. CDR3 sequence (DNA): TGTGCCAGCACGGGCTTGGTCCTAGCGGGGGGAGCCAAAAACATTCAGTACTTC.

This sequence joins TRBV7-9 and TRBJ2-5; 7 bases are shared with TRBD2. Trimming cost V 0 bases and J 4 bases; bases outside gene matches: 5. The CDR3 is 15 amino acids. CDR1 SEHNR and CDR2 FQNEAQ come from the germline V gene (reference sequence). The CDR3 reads CASSLAFGGGETQYF. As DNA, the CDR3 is TGTGCCAGCAGCTTAGCGTTTGGCGGGGGAGAGACCCAGTACTTC. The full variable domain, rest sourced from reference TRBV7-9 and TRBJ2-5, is DTGVSQNPRHKITKRGQNVTFRCDPISEHNRLYWYRQTLGQGPEFLTYFQNEAQLEKSRLLSDRFSAERPKGSFSTLEIQRTEQGDSAMYLCASSLAFGGGETQYFGPGTRLLVL.

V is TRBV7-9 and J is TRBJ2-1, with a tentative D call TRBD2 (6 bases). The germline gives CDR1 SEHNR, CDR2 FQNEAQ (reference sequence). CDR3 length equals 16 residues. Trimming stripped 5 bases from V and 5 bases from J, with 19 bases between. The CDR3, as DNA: TGTGCCAGCAGCGACACGAGCGGGTCGTACAACAATGAGCAGTTCTTC. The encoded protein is CASSDTSGSYNNEQFF.

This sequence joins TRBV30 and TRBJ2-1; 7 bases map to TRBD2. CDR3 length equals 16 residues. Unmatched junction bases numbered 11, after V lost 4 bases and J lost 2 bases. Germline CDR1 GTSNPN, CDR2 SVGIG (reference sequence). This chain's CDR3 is CAWTSGAAGAYNEQFF. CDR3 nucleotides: TGTGCCTGGACCTCGGGCGCGGCGGGGGCCTACAATGAGCAGTTCTTC.

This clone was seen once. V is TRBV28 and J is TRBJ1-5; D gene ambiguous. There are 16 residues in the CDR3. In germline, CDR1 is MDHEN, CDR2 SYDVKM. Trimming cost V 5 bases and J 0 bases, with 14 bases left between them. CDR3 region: CASSLLRAGSNQPQHF. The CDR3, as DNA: TGTGCCAGCAGTCTCCTCAGAGCGGGTAGCAATCAGCCCCAGCATTTT.

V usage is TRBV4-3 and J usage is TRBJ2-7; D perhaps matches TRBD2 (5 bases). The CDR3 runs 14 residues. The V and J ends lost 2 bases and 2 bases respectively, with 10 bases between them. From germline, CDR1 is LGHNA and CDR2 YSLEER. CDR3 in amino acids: CASSQTSTAYEQYF. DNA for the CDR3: TGCGCCAGCAGCCAAACTAGTACGGCCTACGAGCAGTACTTC.

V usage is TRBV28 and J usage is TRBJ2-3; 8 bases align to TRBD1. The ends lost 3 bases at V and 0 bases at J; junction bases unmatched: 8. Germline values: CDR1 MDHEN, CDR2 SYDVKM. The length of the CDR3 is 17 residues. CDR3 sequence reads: CASSFPRQGISTDTQYF. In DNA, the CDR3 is TGTGCCAGCAGTTTCCCAAGACAGGGGATTAGCACAGATACGCAGTATTTT.

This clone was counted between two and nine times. The CDR3 sequence: CASSLDRGEAFF. The CDR3 nucleotides are TGCGCCAGCAGCTTGGACAGGGGTGAAGCTTTCTTT. The chain has TRBV5-1 and TRBJ1-1, with TRBD1 identical over 7 bases. CDR1 and CDR2 (germline): SGHRS, YFSETQ. This CDR3 region has 12 residues. The V gene end was trimmed by 0 bases and the J gene end by 7 bases; junction bases not matched to a gene: 0.

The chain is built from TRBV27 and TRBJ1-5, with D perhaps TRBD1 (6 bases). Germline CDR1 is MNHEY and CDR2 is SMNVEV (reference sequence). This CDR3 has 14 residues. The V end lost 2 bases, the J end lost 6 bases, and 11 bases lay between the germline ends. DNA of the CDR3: TGTGCCAGCAGTTTACAGGGGCCAGGTCAGCCCCAGCATTTT. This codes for CASSLQGPGQPQHF.

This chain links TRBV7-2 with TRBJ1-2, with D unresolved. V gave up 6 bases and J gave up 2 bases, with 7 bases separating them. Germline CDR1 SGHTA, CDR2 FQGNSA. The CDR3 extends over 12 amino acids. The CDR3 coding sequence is TGTGCCAGCAGGAGAGGGAACTATGGCTACACCTTC. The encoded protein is CASRRGNYGYTF.

As DNA, the CDR3 is TGTGCCAGCAGCTTACCAGGTGGCCAGGGTGCCGGGGAGCTGTTTTTT. This codes for CASSLPGGQGAGELFF. The chain links TRBV7-9 to TRBJ2-2; possible D gene TRBD1, 5 bases. In germline, CDR1 is SEHNR, CDR2 FQNEAQ (reference sequence). The CDR3 extends over 16 amino acids. The ends were cut back, 2 bases at V and 6 bases at J, with 16 bases in the middle.

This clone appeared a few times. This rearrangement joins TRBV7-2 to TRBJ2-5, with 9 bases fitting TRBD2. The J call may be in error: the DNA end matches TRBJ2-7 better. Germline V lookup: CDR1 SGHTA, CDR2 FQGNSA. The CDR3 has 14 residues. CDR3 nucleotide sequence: TGTGCCAGCAGCTTAGGCGGGGGGGGAACCGAGCAGTACTTC. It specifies CASSLGGGGTEQYF.

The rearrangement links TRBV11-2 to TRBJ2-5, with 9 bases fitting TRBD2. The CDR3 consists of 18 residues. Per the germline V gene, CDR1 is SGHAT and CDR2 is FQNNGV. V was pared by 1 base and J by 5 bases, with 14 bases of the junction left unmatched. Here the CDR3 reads CASSLGFAAGGPGETQYF. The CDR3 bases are TGTGCCAGCAGCTTAGGCTTTGCGGCGGGAGGGCCCGGGGAGACCCAGTACTTC.